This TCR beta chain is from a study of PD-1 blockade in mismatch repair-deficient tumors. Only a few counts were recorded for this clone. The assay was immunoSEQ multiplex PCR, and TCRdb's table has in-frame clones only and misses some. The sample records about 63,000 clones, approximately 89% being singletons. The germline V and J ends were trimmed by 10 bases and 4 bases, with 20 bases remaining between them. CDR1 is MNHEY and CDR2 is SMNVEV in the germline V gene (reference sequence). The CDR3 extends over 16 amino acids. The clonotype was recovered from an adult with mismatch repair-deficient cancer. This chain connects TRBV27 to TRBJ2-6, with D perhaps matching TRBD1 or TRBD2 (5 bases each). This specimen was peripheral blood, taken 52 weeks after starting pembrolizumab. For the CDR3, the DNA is TGTGCCACCGCGCCCGGGGCGCTTTCCGGGGCCAACGTCCTGACTTTC. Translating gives CATAPGALSGANVLTF.